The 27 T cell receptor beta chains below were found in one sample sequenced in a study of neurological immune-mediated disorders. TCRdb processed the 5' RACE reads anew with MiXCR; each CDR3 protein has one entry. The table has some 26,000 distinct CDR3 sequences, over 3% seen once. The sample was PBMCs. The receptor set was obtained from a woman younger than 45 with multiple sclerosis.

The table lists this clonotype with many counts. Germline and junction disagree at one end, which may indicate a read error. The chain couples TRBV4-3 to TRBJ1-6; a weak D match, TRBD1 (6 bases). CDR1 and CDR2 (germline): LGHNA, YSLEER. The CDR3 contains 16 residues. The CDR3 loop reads CASSQDSGHYNSPLNF. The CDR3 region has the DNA TGCGCCAGCAGCCAAGATTCGGGACATTATAATTCACCCCTCAACTTT.

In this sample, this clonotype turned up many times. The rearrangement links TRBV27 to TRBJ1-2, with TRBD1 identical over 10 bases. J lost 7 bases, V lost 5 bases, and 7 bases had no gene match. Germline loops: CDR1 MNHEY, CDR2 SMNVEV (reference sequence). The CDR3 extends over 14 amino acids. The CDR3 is CASSADRGLFGYTF. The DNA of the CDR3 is TGTGCCAGCAGTGCCGACAGGGGGCTTTTTGGCTACACCTTC.

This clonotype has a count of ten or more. CDR3 coding DNA: TGTGCCAGCAGTTACTCGGCGGAGATCTATGGCTACACCTTC. Its protein is CASSYSAEIYGYTF. The chain combines TRBV6-6 with TRBJ1-2; D call uncertain. This CDR3 spans 14 amino acids. CDR1 is MNHNY, CDR2 SVGAGI, per germline (reference sequence). Between the trimmed V and J ends, which lost 0 bases and 4 bases, there was a span of 9 bases.

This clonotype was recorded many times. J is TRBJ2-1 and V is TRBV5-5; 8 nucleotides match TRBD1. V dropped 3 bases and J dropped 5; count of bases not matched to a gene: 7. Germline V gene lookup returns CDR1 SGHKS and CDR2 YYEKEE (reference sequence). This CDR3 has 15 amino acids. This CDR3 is CASSSPDRANNEQFF. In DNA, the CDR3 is TGTGCCAGCAGCTCCCCGGACAGGGCGAACAATGAGCAGTTCTTC.

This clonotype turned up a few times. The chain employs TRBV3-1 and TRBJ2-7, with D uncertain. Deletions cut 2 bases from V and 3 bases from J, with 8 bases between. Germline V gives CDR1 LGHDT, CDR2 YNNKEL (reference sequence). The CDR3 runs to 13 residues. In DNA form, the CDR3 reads TGTGCCAGCAGCCAAAGATTCAACTACGAGCAGTACTTC. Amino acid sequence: CASSQRFNYEQYF.

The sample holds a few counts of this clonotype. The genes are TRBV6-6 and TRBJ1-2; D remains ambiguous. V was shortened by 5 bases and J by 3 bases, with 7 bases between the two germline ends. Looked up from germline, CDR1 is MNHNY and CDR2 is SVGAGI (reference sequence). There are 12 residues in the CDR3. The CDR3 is CASSSRDYGYTF. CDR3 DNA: TGTGCCAGCAGTAGCCGGGACTATGGCTACACCTTC.

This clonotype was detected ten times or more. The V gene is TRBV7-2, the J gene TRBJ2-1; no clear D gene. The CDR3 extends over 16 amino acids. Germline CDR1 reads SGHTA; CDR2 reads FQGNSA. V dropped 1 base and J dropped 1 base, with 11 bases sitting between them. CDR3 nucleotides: TGTGCCAGCAGCTTAGGACCCAGCGCATCCTACAATGAGCAGTTCTTC. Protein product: CASSLGPSASYNEQFF.

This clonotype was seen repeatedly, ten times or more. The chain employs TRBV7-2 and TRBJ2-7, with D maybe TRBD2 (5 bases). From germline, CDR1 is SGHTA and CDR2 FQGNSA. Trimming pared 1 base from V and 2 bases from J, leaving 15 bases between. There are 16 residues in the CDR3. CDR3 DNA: TGTGCCAGCAGCTTAGGTGGGAGCCTATCGCCCTACGAGCAGTACTTC. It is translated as CASSLGGSLSPYEQYF.

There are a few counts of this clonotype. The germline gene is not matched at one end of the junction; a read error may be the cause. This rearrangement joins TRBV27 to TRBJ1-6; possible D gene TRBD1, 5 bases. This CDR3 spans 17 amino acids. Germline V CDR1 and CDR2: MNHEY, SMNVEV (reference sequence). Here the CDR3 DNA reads TGTGCCAGCAGTTTATTTAGGTTGAAGGGGCGAGATTCACCCCTACACTTT. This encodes CASSLFRLKGRDSPLHF.

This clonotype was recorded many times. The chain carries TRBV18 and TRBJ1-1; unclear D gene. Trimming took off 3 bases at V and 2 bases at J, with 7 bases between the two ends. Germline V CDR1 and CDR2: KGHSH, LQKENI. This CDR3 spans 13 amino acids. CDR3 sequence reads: CASSPDLNTEAFF. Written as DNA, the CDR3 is TGTGCCAGCTCACCTGACCTAAACACTGAAGCTTTCTTT. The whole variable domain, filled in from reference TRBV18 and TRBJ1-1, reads NAGVMQNPRHLVRRRGQEARLRCSPMKGHSHVYWYRQLPEEGLKFMVYLQKENIIDESGMPKERFSAEFPKEGPSILRIQQVVRGDSAAYFCASSPDLNTEAFFGQGTRLTVV.

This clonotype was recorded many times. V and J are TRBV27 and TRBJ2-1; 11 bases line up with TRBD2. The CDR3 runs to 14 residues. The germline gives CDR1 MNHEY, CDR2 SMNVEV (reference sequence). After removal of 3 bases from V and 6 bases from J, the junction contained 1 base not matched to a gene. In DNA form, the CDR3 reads TGTGCCAGCAGTTTCCTAGCGGGAGGCAATGAGCAGTTCTTC. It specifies CASSFLAGGNEQFF.

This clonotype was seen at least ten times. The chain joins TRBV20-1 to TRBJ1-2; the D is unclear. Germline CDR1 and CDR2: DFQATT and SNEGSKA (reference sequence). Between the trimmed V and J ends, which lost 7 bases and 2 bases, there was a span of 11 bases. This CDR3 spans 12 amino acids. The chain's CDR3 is CSVTPSNYGYTF. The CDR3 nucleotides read TGCAGTGTAACCCCTAGCAACTATGGCTACACCTTC.

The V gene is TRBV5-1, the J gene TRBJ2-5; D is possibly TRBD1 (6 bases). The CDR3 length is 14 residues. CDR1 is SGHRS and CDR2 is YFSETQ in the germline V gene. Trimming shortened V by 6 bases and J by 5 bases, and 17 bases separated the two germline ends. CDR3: CASTDLAGEETQYF. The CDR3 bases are TGCGCCAGCACCGATCTGGCAGGGGAGGAGACCCAGTACTTC.

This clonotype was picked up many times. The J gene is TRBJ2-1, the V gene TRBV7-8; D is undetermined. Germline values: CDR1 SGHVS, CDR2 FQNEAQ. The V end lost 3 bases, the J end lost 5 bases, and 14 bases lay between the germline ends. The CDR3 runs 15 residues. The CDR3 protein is CASSFWPGPNNEQFF. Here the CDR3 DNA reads TGTGCCAGCAGCTTCTGGCCCGGCCCGAACAATGAGCAGTTCTTC.

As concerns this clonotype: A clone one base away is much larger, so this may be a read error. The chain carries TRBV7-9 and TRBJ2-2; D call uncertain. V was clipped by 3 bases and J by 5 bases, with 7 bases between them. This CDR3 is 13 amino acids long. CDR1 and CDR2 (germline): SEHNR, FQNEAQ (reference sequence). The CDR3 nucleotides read TGTGCCAGCAGCTTGAAAACAACCGGGGAGCTGTTTTTT. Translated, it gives CASSLKTTGELFF.

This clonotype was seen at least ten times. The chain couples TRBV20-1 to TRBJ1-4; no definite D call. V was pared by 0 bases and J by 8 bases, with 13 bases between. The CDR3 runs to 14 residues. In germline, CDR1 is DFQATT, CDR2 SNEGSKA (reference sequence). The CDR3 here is CSARDWAIGEKLFF. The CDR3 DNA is TGCAGTGCTAGAGATTGGGCTATCGGCGAAAAACTGTTTTTT.

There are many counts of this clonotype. The CDR3 is CASSFGRDNEQFF. In nucleotides, the CDR3 is TGTGCCAGCAGCTTTGGTCGGGATAATGAGCAGTTCTTC. V usage is TRBV11-2 and J usage is TRBJ2-1; D may be TRBD2 (5 bases). Trimming removed 3 bases from V and 7 bases from J, with 10 bases in between. The CDR3 extends over 13 amino acids. Germline V CDR1 and CDR2: SGHAT, FQNNGV.

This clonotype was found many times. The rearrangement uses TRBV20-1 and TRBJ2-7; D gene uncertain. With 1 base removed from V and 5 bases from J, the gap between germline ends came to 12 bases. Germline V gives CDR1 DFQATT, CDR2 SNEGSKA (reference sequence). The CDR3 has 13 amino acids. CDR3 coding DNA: TGCAGTGCTAGAGCCCCCACTCTTAACGAGCAGTACTTC. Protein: CSARAPTLNEQYF.

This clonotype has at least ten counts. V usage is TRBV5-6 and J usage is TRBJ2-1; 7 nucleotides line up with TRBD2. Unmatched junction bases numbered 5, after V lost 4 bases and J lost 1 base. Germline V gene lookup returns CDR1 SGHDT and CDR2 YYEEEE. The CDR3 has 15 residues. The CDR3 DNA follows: TGTGCCAGCAGCCTCCTAGCGGAGTCCTACAATGAGCAGTTCTTC. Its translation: CASSLLAESYNEQFF.

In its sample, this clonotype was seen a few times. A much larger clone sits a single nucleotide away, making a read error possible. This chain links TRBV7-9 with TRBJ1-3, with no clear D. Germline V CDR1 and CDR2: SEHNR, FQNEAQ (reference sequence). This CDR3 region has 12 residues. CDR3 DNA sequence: TGTGCCAGCAGCCCGGCGGGAAAAACCATATATTTT. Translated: CASSPAGKTIYF. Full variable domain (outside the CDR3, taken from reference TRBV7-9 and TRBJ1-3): DTGVSQNPRHKITKRGQNVTFRCDPISEHNRLYWYRQTLGQGPEFLTYFQNEAQLEKSRLLSDRFSAERPKGSFSTLEIQRTEQGDSAMYLCASSPAGKTIYFGEGSWLTVV.

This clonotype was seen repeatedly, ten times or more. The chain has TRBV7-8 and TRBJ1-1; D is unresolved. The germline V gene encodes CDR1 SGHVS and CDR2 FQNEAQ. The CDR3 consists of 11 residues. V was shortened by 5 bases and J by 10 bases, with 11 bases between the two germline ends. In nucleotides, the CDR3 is TGTGCCAGCAGCGGGCCTGGGGTAGCTTTCTTT. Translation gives CASSGPGVAFF.

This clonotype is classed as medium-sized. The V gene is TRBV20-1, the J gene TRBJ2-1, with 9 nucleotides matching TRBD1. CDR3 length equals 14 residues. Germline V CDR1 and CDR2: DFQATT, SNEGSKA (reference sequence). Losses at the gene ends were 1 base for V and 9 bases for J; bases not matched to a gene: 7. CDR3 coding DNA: TGCAGTGCTAGAGGGACAGGGGTTATAGGTGAGCAGTTCTTC. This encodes CSARGTGVIGEQFF.

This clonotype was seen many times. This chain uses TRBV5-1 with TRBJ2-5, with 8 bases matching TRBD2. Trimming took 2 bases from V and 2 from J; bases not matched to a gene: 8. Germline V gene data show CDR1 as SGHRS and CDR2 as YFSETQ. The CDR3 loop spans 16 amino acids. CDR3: CASSFSHRGGQETQYF. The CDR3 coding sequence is TGCGCCAGCAGCTTCTCCCATCGGGGGGGGCAAGAGACCCAGTACTTC.

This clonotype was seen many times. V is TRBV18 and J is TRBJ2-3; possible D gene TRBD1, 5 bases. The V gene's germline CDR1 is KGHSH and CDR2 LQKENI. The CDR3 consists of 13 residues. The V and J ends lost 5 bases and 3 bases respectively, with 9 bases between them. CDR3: CASSATETDTQYF. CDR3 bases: TGTGCCAGCTCAGCGACAGAGACAGATACGCAGTATTTT.

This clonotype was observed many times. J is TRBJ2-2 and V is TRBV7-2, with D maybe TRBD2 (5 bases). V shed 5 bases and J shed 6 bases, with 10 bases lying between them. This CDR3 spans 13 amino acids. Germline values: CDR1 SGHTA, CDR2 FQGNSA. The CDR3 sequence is CASSPNGAGELFF. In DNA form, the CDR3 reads TGTGCCAGCAGCCCCAACGGGGCCGGGGAGCTGTTTTTT.

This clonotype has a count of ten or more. In DNA, the CDR3 is TGTGCCAGCAGTTATGAGACCCAGTACTTC. It yields the protein CASSYETQYF. The chain employs TRBV6-6 and TRBJ2-5; the D is unclear. The ends were cut back, 3 bases at V and 5 bases at J, with 1 base in the middle. The length of the CDR3 is 10 residues. Germline-derived CDR1 and CDR2 are MNHNY and SVGAGI (reference sequence).

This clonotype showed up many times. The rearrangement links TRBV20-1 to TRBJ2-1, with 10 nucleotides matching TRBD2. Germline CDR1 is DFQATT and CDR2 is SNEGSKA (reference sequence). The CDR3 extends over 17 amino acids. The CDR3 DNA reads TGCGGGGTGGGGGCTAGCGGGAGAGGCCGCTCCTACAATGAGCAGTTCTTC. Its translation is CGVGASGRGRSYNEQFF.